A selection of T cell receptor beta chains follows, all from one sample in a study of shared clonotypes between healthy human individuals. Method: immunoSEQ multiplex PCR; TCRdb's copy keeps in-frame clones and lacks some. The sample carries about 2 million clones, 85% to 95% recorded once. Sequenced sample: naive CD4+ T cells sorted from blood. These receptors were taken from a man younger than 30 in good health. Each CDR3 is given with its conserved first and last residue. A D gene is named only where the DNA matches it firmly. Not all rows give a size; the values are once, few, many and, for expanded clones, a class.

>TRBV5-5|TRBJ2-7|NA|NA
CASSLRLMVEQYF
TGTGCCAGCAGCTTGAGACTGATGGTTGAGCAGTACTTC
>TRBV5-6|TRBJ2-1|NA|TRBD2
CASSLRAAGLYNEQFF
TGTGCCAGCAGCTTGAGGGCAGCGGGACTATACAATGAGCAGTTCTTC
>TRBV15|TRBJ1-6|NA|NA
CATSRDNGLLGSPLHF
TGTGCCACCAGCAGAGATAACGGACTCCTTGGCTCACCCCTCCACTTT
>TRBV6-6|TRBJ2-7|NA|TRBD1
CASSRQGTTYEQYF
TGTGCCAGCAGTCGACAGGGAACTACCTACGAGCAGTACTTC
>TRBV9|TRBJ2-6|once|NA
CASSAGVVGANVLTF
TGTGCCAGCAGCGCGGGTGTGGTAGGGGCCAACGTCCTGACTTTC
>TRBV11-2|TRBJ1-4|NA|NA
CASSRGGANEKLFF
TGTGCCAGCAGCCGAGGAGGGGCTAATGAAAAACTGTTTTTT
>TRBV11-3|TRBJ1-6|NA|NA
CASSPQGYNSPLHF
TGTGCCAGCTCCCCCCAGGGGTATAATTCACCCCTCCACTTT
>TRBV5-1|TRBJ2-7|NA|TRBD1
CASSKGQGNPVYEQYF
TGCGCCAGCAGCAAGGGACAGGGGAACCCTGTGTACGAGCAGTACTTC
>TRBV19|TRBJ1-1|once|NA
CASSIVNRDGTEAFF
TGTGCCAGTAGTATAGTCAACAGGGACGGCACTGAAGCTTTCTTT
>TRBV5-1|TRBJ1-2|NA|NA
CASSSEGTGYTF
TGCGCCAGCAGCTCCGAGGGGACTGGCTACACCTTC
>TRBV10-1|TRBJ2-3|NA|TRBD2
CASIQTTSGTSTDTQYF
TGCGCCAGCATCCAAACGACTAGCGGTACTAGCACAGATACGCAGTATTTT
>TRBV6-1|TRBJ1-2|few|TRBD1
CASSEASTGFDGYTF
TGTGCCAGCAGTGAAGCGTCGACAGGGTTCGATGGCTACACCTTC
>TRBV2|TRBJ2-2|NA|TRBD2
CASNQFSGTNTGELFF
TGTGCCAGCAATCAGTTTAGCGGGACGAACACCGGGGAGCTGTTTTTT
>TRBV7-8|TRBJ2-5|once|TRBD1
CASRPGQGTFKTQYF
TGTGCCAGCAGACCCGGACAGGGTACGTTCAAGACCCAGTACTTC
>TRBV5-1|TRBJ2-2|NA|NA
CASRTTANTGELFF
TGCGCCAGCAGAACTACCGCGAACACCGGGGAGCTGTTTTTT
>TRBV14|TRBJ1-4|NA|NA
CASSPRRGVNEKLFF
TGTGCCAGCAGCCCTAGACGCGGCGTTAATGAGAAACTGTTTTTT
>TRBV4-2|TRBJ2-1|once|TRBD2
CASSQDGGLATNNEQFF
TGTGCCAGCAGCCAAGATGGTGGACTAGCCACCAACAATGAGCAGTTCTTC